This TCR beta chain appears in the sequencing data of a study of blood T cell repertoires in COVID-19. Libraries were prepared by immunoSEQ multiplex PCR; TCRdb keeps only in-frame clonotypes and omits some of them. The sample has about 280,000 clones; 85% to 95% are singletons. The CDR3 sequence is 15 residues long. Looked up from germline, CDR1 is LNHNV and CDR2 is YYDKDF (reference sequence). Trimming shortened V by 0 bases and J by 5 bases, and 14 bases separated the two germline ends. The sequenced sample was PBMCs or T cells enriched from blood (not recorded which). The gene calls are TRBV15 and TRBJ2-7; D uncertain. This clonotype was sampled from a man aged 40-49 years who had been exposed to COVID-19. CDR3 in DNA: TGTGCCACCAGCAGAGAACCGCCGGGTACCAACGAGCAGTACTTC. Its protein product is CATSREPPGTNEQYF.